This TCR beta chain was recovered during a study of blood T cell repertoires in COVID-19. Study at large: PBMCs, B-cell-depleted T cells, or T cells were the source of the cDNA or gDNA that made up the material.

Sequencing used immunoSEQ multiplex PCR; TCRdb keeps in-frame clones, though not all of them. This sample has about 160,000 clones, with over 70% found just once. Unmatched junction bases numbered 5, after V lost 1 base and J lost 3 bases. CDR3 length: 15 amino acids. Germline-derived CDR1 and CDR2 are MGHRA and YSYEKL. Participants were placed into cohorts based on the clinical history they reported. This chain connects TRBV4-1 to TRBJ2-7, with 8 bases lining up with TRBD1. This clonotype was sampled from a woman in her sixties or seventies who had recovered from COVID-19. The specimen was PBMCs or T cells enriched from blood (not recorded which). The CDR3 bases are TGCGCCAGCAGCCAAGTGGGGACAGGACGCTACGAGCAGTACTTC. Encoded protein: CASSQVGTGRYEQYF.